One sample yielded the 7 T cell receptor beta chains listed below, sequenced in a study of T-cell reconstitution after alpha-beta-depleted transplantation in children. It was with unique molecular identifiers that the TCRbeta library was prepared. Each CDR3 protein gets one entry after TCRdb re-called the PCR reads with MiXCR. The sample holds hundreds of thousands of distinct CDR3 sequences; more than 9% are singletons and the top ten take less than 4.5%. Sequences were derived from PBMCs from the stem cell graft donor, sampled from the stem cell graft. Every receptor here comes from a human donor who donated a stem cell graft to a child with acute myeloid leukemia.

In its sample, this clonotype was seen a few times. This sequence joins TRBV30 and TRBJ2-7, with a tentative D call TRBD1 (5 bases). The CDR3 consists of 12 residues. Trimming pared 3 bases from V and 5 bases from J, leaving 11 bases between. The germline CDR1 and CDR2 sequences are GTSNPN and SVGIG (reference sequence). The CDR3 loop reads CAWSQGLDEQYF. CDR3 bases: TGTGCCTGGAGCCAGGGTTTGGACGAGCAGTACTTC. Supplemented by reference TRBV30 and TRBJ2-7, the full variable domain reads SQTIHQWPATLVQPVGSPLSLECTVEGTSNPNLYWYRQAAGRGLQLLFYSVGIGQISSEVPQNLSASRPQDRQFILSSKKLLLSDSGFYLCAWSQGLDEQYFGPGTRLTVT.

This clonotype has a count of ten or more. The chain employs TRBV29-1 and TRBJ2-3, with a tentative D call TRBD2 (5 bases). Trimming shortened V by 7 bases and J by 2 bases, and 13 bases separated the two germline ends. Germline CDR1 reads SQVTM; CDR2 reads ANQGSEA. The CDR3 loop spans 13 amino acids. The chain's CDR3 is CSGRADHTDTQYF. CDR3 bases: TGCAGCGGACGAGCGGATCACACAGATACGCAGTATTTT.

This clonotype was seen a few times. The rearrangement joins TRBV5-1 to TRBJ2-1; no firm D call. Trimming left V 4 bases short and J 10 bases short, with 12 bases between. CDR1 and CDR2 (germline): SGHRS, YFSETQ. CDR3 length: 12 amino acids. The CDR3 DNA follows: TGCGCCAGCAGCCCCCCGACTGAGGAGCAGTTCTTC. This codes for CASSPPTEEQFF.

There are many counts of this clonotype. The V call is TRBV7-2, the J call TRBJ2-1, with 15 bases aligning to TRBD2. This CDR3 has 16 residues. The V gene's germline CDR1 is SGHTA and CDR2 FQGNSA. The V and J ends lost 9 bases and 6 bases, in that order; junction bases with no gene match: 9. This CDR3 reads CASSPPGLAGGNEQFF. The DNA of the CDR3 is TGTGCCAGTAGTCCACCGGGACTAGCGGGAGGCAATGAGCAGTTCTTC. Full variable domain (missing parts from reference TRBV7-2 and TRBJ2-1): GAGVSQSPSNKVTEKGKDVELRCDPISGHTALYWYRQSLGQGLEFLIYFQGNSAPDKSGLPSDRFSAERTGGSVSTLTIQRTQQEDSAVYLCASSPPGLAGGNEQFFGPGTRLTVL.

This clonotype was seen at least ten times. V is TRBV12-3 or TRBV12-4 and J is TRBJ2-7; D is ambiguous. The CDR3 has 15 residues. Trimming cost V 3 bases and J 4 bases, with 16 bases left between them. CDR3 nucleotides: TGTGCCAGCAGTTTGATCCAGGTCCGAACTTACGAGCAGTACTTC. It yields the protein CASSLIQVRTYEQYF.

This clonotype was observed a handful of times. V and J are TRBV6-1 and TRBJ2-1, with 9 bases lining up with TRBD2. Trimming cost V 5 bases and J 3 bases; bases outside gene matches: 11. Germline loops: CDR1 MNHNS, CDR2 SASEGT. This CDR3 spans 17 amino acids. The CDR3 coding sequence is TGTGCCAGCAGTAGAGTTGCCGGGACTAGCTTCTACAATGAGCAGTTCTTC. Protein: CASSRVAGTSFYNEQFF.

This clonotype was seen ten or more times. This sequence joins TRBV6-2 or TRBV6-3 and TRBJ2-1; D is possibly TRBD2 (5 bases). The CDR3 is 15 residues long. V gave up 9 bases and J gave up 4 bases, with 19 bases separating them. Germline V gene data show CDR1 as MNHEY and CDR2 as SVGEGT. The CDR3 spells CASRRGSTTYNEQFF. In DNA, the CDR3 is TGTGCCAGTCGACGGGGTTCGACTACGTACAATGAGCAGTTCTTC.